Presented here are 21 T cell receptor beta chains from one specimen sequenced in a study of blood T cell repertoires in COVID-19. The assay was immunoSEQ multiplex PCR, and TCRdb's table has in-frame clones only and misses some. The table shows about 190,000 clones, with around 88% occurring only once. Sequencing was done on a sample of peripheral blood. These receptors all come from a woman in her twenties or thirties with acute or convalescent COVID-19.

The CDR3 region has the DNA TGCGCCACCTCACCTAGGTACGAAGAGACCCAGTACTTC. This translates into CATSPRYEETQYF. The rearrangement joins TRBV5-1 to TRBJ2-5; D gene unclear. CDR3 length: 13 residues. With 9 bases removed from V and 3 bases from J, the gap between germline ends came to 15 bases. Per germline, CDR1 SGHRS and CDR2 YFSETQ.

The V and J genes are TRBV5-1 and TRBJ1-1; 8 bases are a match to TRBD1. The germline V gene encodes CDR1 SGHRS and CDR2 YFSETQ. The CDR3 is 13 residues long. After removal of 7 bases from V and 1 base from J, the junction contained 3 bases not matched to a gene. CDR3 in amino acids: CASGDRSNTEAFF. Here the CDR3 DNA reads TGCGCCAGCGGGGACAGGTCGAACACTGAAGCTTTCTTT.

This clone came up once. This chain links TRBV13 with TRBJ2-1; no reliable D call. CDR3 length: 14 residues. Germline lookup yields CDR1 PRHDT and CDR2 FYEKMQ (reference sequence). Deletions cut 0 bases from V and 6 bases from J, with 9 bases between. CDR3 sequence reads: CASSLGQMLNEQFF. As DNA, the CDR3 is TGTGCCAGCAGCTTAGGGCAGATGCTCAATGAGCAGTTCTTC. The variable domain in full, with the rest retrieved from reference TRBV13 and TRBJ2-1, is AAGVIQSPRHLIKEKRETATLKCYPIPRHDTVYWYQQGPGQDPQFLISFYEKMQSDKGSIPDRFSAQQFSDYHSELNMSSLELGDSALYFCASSLGQMLNEQFFGPGTRLTVL.

The chain employs TRBV12-3 or TRBV12-4 and TRBJ2-1, with a tentative D call TRBD2 (5 bases). V lost 9 bases to trimming and J lost 10 bases, with 13 bases between them. The CDR3 extends over 11 amino acids. The CDR3 protein is CASSPLGEQFF. CDR3 in DNA: TGTGCCAGTAGTCCACTAGGGGAGCAGTTCTTC.

This rearrangement joins TRBV9 to TRBJ1-6; D perhaps matches TRBD1 (6 bases). V lost 3 bases and J lost 7, with 14 bases in between. The CDR3 is made up of 15 amino acids. CDR1 is SGDLS, CDR2 YYNGEE, per germline. As DNA, the CDR3 is TGTGCCAGCAGCGCATCCTACAGGGTAAATTCACCCCTCCACTTT. This encodes CASSASYRVNSPLHF.

The chain joins TRBV5-1 to TRBJ2-3, with TRBD2 matching 7 bases. The CDR3 contains 14 residues. CDR1 is SGHRS, CDR2 YFSETQ, per germline. The CDR3 reads CATNAGVGADTQYF. CDR3 DNA: TGCGCAACTAACGCGGGAGTTGGGGCAGATACGCAGTATTTT.

The rearrangement uses TRBV5-4 and TRBJ2-3, with a possible D match to TRBD2 (5 bases). Germline-derived CDR1 and CDR2 are SGHNT and YYREEE (reference sequence). Trimming took 4 bases from V and 4 from J, leaving 13 bases between them. The CDR3 is 14 amino acids. The CDR3 loop reads CASSKPQRADTQYF. CDR3 sequence (DNA): TGTGCCAGCAGCAAACCCCAGAGGGCAGATACGCAGTATTTT.

V gene TRBV5-1 combines with J gene TRBJ2-7; TRBD2 is a possible D gene (5 bases). Germline values: CDR1 SGHRS, CDR2 YFSETQ. The CDR3 contains 15 residues. The V end lost 0 bases, the J end lost 0 bases, and 10 bases lay between the germline ends. Written as DNA, the CDR3 is TGCGCCAGCAGCTTGGGGCTTACTAGCTCCTACGAGCAGTACTTC. It yields the protein CASSLGLTSSYEQYF.

CDR3 sequence (DNA): TGTGCCAGCTCACCGGGACTGATGAACACCGGGGAGCTGTTTTTT. Translation gives CASSPGLMNTGELFF. The genes are TRBV18 and TRBJ2-2; the D gene is possibly TRBD2 (6 bases). The V and J ends lost 3 bases and 1 base respectively, with 9 bases between them. Germline V CDR1 and CDR2: KGHSH, LQKENI. The CDR3 contains 15 residues.

The rearrangement joins TRBV7-9 to TRBJ2-1, with a tentative D call TRBD2 (6 bases). CDR1 and CDR2 from the germline V gene are SEHNR and FQNEAQ (reference sequence). The V end lost 7 bases, the J end lost 0 bases, and 22 bases lay between the germline ends. The CDR3 sequence is 18 residues long. CDR3 loop: CASNPPVGGISSYNEQFF. CDR3 DNA sequence: TGTGCCAGCAACCCCCCTGTGGGGGGAATTAGCTCCTACAATGAGCAGTTCTTC. Combining the CDR3 with reference TRBV7-9 and TRBJ2-1 gives the whole variable domain DTGVSQNPRHKITKRGQNVTFRCDPISEHNRLYWYRQTLGQGPEFLTYFQNEAQLEKSRLLSDRFSAERPKGSFSTLEIQRTEQGDSAMYLCASNPPVGGISSYNEQFFGPGTRLTVL.

The chain carries TRBV7-9 and TRBJ1-3; D not resolved. Germline V gene sequence: CDR1 SEHNR, CDR2 FQNEAQ (reference sequence). V shed 5 bases and J shed 8 bases, with 10 bases lying between them. This CDR3 comprises 12 residues. CDR3 sequence (DNA): TGTGCCAGCAGCCCCACTTACGACACCATATATTTT. It specifies CASSPTYDTIYF.

This clone was seen a few times. V and J are TRBV18 and TRBJ2-7; TRBD1 matches 9 bases. Germline-derived CDR1 and CDR2 are KGHSH and LQKENI. J lost 2 bases, V lost 5 bases, and 4 bases had no gene match. The CDR3 is made up of 14 amino acids. The CDR3 DNA reads TGTGCCAGCTCATTCGGGACAGGGACCTACGAGCAGTACTTC. Protein sequence: CASSFGTGTYEQYF.

The chain joins TRBV28 to TRBJ1-1; D is uncertain. Trimming pared 5 bases from V and 3 bases from J, leaving 13 bases between. The CDR3 length is 14 residues. Germline CDR1 reads MDHEN; CDR2 reads SYDVKM. The DNA of the CDR3 is TGTGCCAGCAGTCCCGGGAGGATGGACACTGAAGCTTTCTTT. It is translated as CASSPGRMDTEAFF.

The rearrangement uses TRBV6-1 and TRBJ1-5, with 9 bases identical to TRBD1. CDR1 MNHNS and CDR2 SASEGT come from the germline V gene. This CDR3 comprises 15 residues. Trimming cost V 2 bases and J 5 bases; bases outside gene matches: 4. The CDR3 region has the DNA TGTGCCAGCAGTGAACAACAGGGGGCCTATCAGCCCCAGCATTTT. It yields the protein CASSEQQGAYQPQHF.

The V and J genes are TRBV6-5 and TRBJ2-7; D unclear. CDR1 and CDR2 from the germline V gene are MNHEY and SVGAGI. The CDR3 has 11 residues. Trimming removed 6 bases at V and 4 bases at J, with 7 bases between. CDR3 bases: TGTGCCAGCAGACAAAATTACGAGCAGTACTTC. Translating gives CASRQNYEQYF.

V and J are TRBV5-4 and TRBJ2-5, with D possibly matching TRBD2 (7 bases). Trimming cost V 4 bases and J 3 bases, with 16 bases left between them. Germline lookup yields CDR1 SGHNT and CDR2 YYREEE (reference sequence). The CDR3 is 15 residues long. CDR3 coding DNA: TGTGCCAGCAGCCCCTCGGGGGGCACTAAAGAGACCCAGTACTTC. This sequence encodes CASSPSGGTKETQYF.

The chain joins TRBV27 to TRBJ2-3; TRBD2 is a possible D gene (6 bases). Germline loops: CDR1 MNHEY, CDR2 SMNVEV (reference sequence). The V end was cut by 1 base, the J end by 3 bases, with 20 bases between. CDR3 length: 18 residues. CDR3 coding DNA: TGTGCCAGCAGTTTATTACGCCCGCGGGGAGGAGGTACAGATACGCAGTATTTT. Translation: CASSLLRPRGGGTDTQYF.

The chain's CDR3 is CASNGQGNYNEQFF. The CDR3 nucleotides are TGCGCCAGCAACGGACAGGGGAATTACAATGAGCAGTTCTTC. The rearrangement links TRBV5-1 to TRBJ2-1, with TRBD1 identical over 9 bases. This CDR3 comprises 14 residues. V dropped 6 bases and J dropped 4; count of bases not matched to a gene: 5. Germline CDR1 and CDR2: SGHRS and YFSETQ.

The rearrangement uses TRBV2 and TRBJ2-5; D not resolved. The CDR3 totals 13 residues. V lost 8 bases to trimming and J lost 1 base, with 11 bases between them. The germline CDR1 and CDR2 sequences are SNHLY and FYNNEI. The CDR3 loop is CASAREVQETQYF. CDR3 nucleotide sequence: TGTGCCAGCGCTCGAGAGGTCCAAGAGACCCAGTACTTC.

The V call is TRBV30, the J call TRBJ2-3; possibly TRBD1 for D (5 bases). The ends were cut back, 3 bases at V and 5 bases at J, with 9 bases in the middle. The CDR3 runs 12 residues. Germline V lookup: CDR1 GTSNPN, CDR2 SVGIG (reference sequence). The CDR3 sequence: CAWSPRGDTQYF. CDR3 nucleotide sequence: TGTGCCTGGAGCCCAAGGGGAGATACGCAGTATTTT.

The chain links TRBV3-1 (or the pseudogene TRBV3-2) to TRBJ2-3, with D perhaps matching TRBD2 (5 bases). The CDR3 contains 12 residues. V was shortened by 3 bases and J by 5 bases, with 6 bases between the two germline ends. Germline V gives CDR1 LGHDT, CDR2 YNNKEL (reference sequence). The CDR3 loop reads CASSHSGDTQYF. CDR3 nucleotide sequence: TGTGCCAGCAGCCACAGCGGAGATACGCAGTATTTT.